The rows below give T cell receptor beta chains drawn from one sample of a study of cytomegalovirus exposure and HLA in healthy donors. Using immunoSEQ multiplex PCR, the repertoire was profiled, and TCRdb retains in-frame clones only, with some absent. This repertoire shows more than 70,000 clones, about 67% found once; its top ten account for around 7.6%. The sequenced sample was PBMCs. These receptors all come from a middle-aged man in good health and CMV-seropositive. The CDR3 runs from the conserved cysteine through the conserved F or W. A D gene is named only where the DNA matches it firmly. Rows give clone size only sometimes, using once, few, many, or a class for an expanded clone.

D gene	V gene	clone size	J gene	CDR3 DNA	CDR3 protein
TRBD2	TRBV5-1	NA	TRBJ2-2	TGCGCCAGCACCGCCCGGGGAGCGGGAGCGAACACCGGGGAGCTGTTTTTT	CASTARGAGANTGELFF
TRBD1	TRBV11-2	few	TRBJ2-7	TGTGCCAGCAGCTACCCGGCAGGGGGAAACTACGAGCAGTACTTC	CASSYPAGGNYEQYF
NA	TRBV28	NA	TRBJ2-7	TGTGCCAGCAGTCCCTCCGGGTACGAGCAGTACTTC	CASSPSGYEQYF
NA	TRBV5-1	NA	TRBJ2-7	TGCGCCAGCAGCTTGGGGGGGGGCCTCAGGGACGAGCAGTACTTC	CASSLGGGLRDEQYF
NA	TRBV7-9	NA	TRBJ1-5	TGTGCCAGCAGCTTAGATAGGGGGGGACTGGATCAGTCCCAGCATTTT	CASSLDRGGLDQSQHF
NA	TRBV6-1	NA	TRBJ2-3	TGTGCCAGCCGGGGGTCTAGCACAGATACGCAGTATTTT	CASRGSSTDTQYF
TRBD1	TRBV7-2	NA	TRBJ1-4	TGTGCCAGCAGCGTACAGGGGCGAAAGGAAAAACTGTTTTTT	CASSVQGRKEKLFF
TRBD2	TRBV9	NA	TRBJ2-1	TGTGCCAGTGGACTAGCGGCGAATGAGCAGTTCTTC	CASGLAANEQFF
TRBD2	TRBV6-5	NA	TRBJ2-1	TGTGCCAGCAGTCCCCTGCGGGGGTCCTACAATGAGCAGTTCTTC	CASSPLRGSYNEQFF
NA	TRBV10-3	few	TRBJ1-2	TGTGCCATCAGTGTAAACATAAACTATGGCTACACCTTC	CAISVNINYGYTF
NA	TRBV29-1	NA	TRBJ2-2	TGCAGCGTCGCCAGGACAGAGAACACCGGGGAGCTGTTTTTT	CSVARTENTGELFF
TRBD2	TRBV9	NA	TRBJ2-1	TGTGCCAGCAGCGTCGGGACTAGCGGGAACAATGAGCAGTTCTTC	CASSVGTSGNNEQFF
TRBD1	TRBV19	large	TRBJ1-1	TGTGCCAGTAGTAAAAGGACAGGGGGGAAGACTGAAGCTTTCTTT	CASSKRTGGKTEAFF
TRBD2	TRBV30	NA	TRBJ2-1	TGTGCCATAGGGACTAGCGGGGGGCCTTTCTTC	CAIGTSGGPFF
NA	TRBV5-1	NA	TRBJ1-6	TGCGCCAGCAGCTTGGTGGGAGATGGTGATTCACCCCTCCACTTT	CASSLVGDGDSPLHF
NA	TRBV11-2	NA	TRBJ2-7	TGTGCCAGCAGCGGAGGCGAGCAGTACTTC	CASSGGEQYF
NA	TRBV4-3	NA	TRBJ1-1	TGCGCCAGCAGCCAAGATAGGGGTTGGGACACTGAAGCTTTCTTT	CASSQDRGWDTEAFF
TRBD1	TRBV5-6	NA	TRBJ2-7	TGTGCCAGCAGCCCACGGGACAGGGTGATCCACGAGCAGTACTTC	CASSPRDRVIHEQYF
NA	TRBV29-1	NA	TRBJ1-1	TGCAGCGGCCGCCGGGACACTAACACTGAAGCTTTCTTT	CSGRRDTNTEAFF
NA	TRBV5-1	few	TRBJ2-5	TGCGCCAGCAGCTACTGGACAGCAGAAGAGACCCAGTACTTC	CASSYWTAEETQYF
TRBD1	TRBV28	NA	TRBJ1-4	TGTGCCAGCAGTGACCCCGGGACAGGGTATGAAAAACTGTTTTTT	CASSDPGTGYEKLFF
NA	TRBV6-6	NA	TRBJ1-5	TGTGCCAGCAGTTACAGGGCAGGGGAAGGTCAGCCCCAGCATTTT	CASSYRAGEGQPQHF
NA	TRBV5-6	NA	TRBJ1-2	TGTGCCAGCAGCCTCCGAGCTGGCTACACCTTC	CASSLRAGYTF
TRBD2	TRBV7-9	NA	TRBJ2-1	TGTGCCAGCAGCTTAGGATGGCGGGAGCTCGACAATGAGCAGTTCTTC	CASSLGWRELDNEQFF
NA	TRBV7-9	once	TRBJ1-5	TGTGCCAGCAGCTTAGATGAACACGGCAATCAGCCCCAGCATTTT	CASSLDEHGNQPQHF
NA	TRBV18	NA	TRBJ2-2	TGTGCCAGCTCACCACTCCAGTCGAACACCGGGGAGCTGTTTTTT	CASSPLQSNTGELFF
TRBD1	TRBV6-6	NA	TRBJ2-1	TGTGCCAGCAGTTACTCGGGACAGCTCCTCGGCAATGAGCAGTTCTTC	CASSYSGQLLGNEQFF
NA	TRBV5-4	NA	TRBJ2-5	TGTGCCAGCAGCTTGGCAGGGGCCCAAGAGACCCAGTACTTC	CASSLAGAQETQYF
TRBD2	TRBV5-1	NA	TRBJ2-2	TGCGCCAGCAGCTTGAGTGGCGGGAGGGGTTCGAACACCGGGGAGCTGTTTTTT	CASSLSGGRGSNTGELFF
NA	TRBV5-1	NA	TRBJ2-7	TGCGCCAGCAGCTCGGACAGTAACTCCTACGAGCAGTACTTC	CASSSDSNSYEQYF
TRBD2	TRBV29-1	NA	TRBJ2-1	TGCAGCGTTGAAGGGGAACTAGCGGCCTCCAATGAGCAGTTCTTC	CSVEGELAASNEQFF
NA	TRBV5-1	NA	TRBJ2-3	TGCGCCAGCAGCGTCGGACAGACTAGCACAGATACGCAGTATTTT	CASSVGQTSTDTQYF
TRBD1	TRBV19	NA	TRBJ1-1	TGTGCCAGTAGTCCCCCCGACAGGGGAGACACTGAAGCTTTCTTT	CASSPPDRGDTEAFF
TRBD1	TRBV18	few	TRBJ1-1	TGTGCCAGCTCACCGGTGACAGGGGACACTGAAGCTTTCTTT	CASSPVTGDTEAFF
NA	TRBV6-6	NA	TRBJ1-5	TGTGCCAGCAGTCCGCCCTCCGGGCAGCCCCAGCATTTT	CASSPPSGQPQHF
TRBD1	TRBV29-1	NA	TRBJ2-7	TGCAGCGTTGAAGCCTCAGGACAGGGGGGACCCTACGAGCAGTACTTC	CSVEASGQGGPYEQYF
NA	TRBV10-3	many	TRBJ1-4	TGTGCCATCAGTGACGGTCTTAATGAAAAACTGTTTTTT	CAISDGLNEKLFF